The clone carrying this T cell receptor (beta chain) occurred a few times. Unique molecular identifiers were used to barcode this TCRbeta library. TCRdb fed the PCR reads into MiXCR, producing one record per CDR3 protein. The sample shows about 540,000 distinct CDR3 sequences, about a sixth of them seen only once. This specimen comes from a study of T-cell reconstitution after alpha-beta-depleted transplantation in children. Germline CDR1 and CDR2: ENHRY and SYGVKD. The CDR3 totals 12 residues. V lost 5 bases and J lost 2, with 5 bases in between. This chain links TRBV10-3 with TRBJ2-3, with no clear D. Sequences were derived from PBMCs from the stem cell graft donor, sampled from the stem cell graft. The TCR sequence derives from a human donor who donated a stem cell graft to a child with acute lymphoblastic leukemia. The CDR3 loop is CAISKNTDTQYF. CDR3 bases: TGTGCCATCAGTAAGAACACAGATACGCAGTATTTT.